Presented here are 26 T cell receptor beta chains from one specimen sequenced in a study of blood T cells in healthy people across ages. Then a second PCR, running about 7 to 11 cycles, was carried out with a sample-barcoded 5' primer and a J-beta primer mix. TCRdb analysed the 5' RACE reads with MiXCR anew, one entry per CDR3 protein. Among approximately 1,000,000 distinct CDR3 sequences listed, 40% to 50% were seen once. Material for sequencing was blood. All receptors come from a woman between 55 and 75 years old in good health.

This clonotype was counted ten times or more. This chain joins TRBV29-1 and TRBJ2-3; a weak D match, TRBD1 (5 bases). Trimming removed 4 bases at V and 1 base at J, with 15 bases between. The CDR3 contains 15 residues. CDR1 and CDR2 from the germline V gene are SQVTM and ANQGSEA. The CDR3 nucleotides are TGCAGCGTTGTAGTTCAGGGATCGCGCACAGATACGCAGTATTTT. It is translated as CSVVVQGSRTDTQYF.

This chain connects TRBV6-6 to TRBJ1-1; D remains unclear. The CDR3 is 14 amino acids. Trimming pared 2 bases from V and 6 bases from J, leaving 13 bases between. CDR1 is MNHNY and CDR2 is SVGAGI in the germline V gene (reference sequence). The CDR3 DNA is TGTGCCAGCAGTTACCCTACCATGGGCGCTGAAGCTTTCTTT. Translating gives CASSYPTMGAEAFF.

On this clonotype: A read error is possible here, since a much larger clone lies one base away. The rearrangement links TRBV29-1 to TRBJ2-5; 8 bases align to TRBD1. The CDR3 contains 13 residues. Germline V gene lookup returns CDR1 SQVTM and CDR2 ANQGSEA. CDR3 sequence reads: CNVEEQGVGEQYF. CDR3 in DNA: TGCAACGTTGAAGAACAGGGGGTTGGTGAGCAGTACTTC.

This clonotype was seen only a few times. This rearrangement joins TRBV29-1 to TRBJ2-3; TRBD1 matches 7 bases. The CDR3 has 14 residues. The V and J ends lost 3 bases and 6 bases, in that order; junction bases with no gene match: 9. CDR1 and CDR2 (germline): SQVTM, ANQGSEA. CDR3 sequence: CSVDGLGGEDTQYF. As DNA, the CDR3 is TGCAGCGTTGATGGTCTAGGGGGCGAGGATACGCAGTATTTT.

The V gene is TRBV20-1, the J gene TRBJ2-1; possibly TRBD1 or TRBD2 for D (5 bases each). Trimming removed 6 bases at V and 4 bases at J, with 28 bases between. CDR1 and CDR2 from the germline V gene are DFQATT and SNEGSKA (reference sequence). This CDR3 spans 18 amino acids. This CDR3 reads CSASRGSGLVALYNEQFF. CDR3 DNA: TGCAGTGCCTCGAGGGGTTCGGGATTGGTGGCCCTATACAATGAGCAGTTCTTC.

This chain uses TRBV18 with TRBJ2-7, with 8 bases fitting TRBD2. The CDR3 is made up of 16 amino acids. Germline values: CDR1 KGHSH, CDR2 LQKENI. V shed 3 bases and J 3 bases; nucleotides not matched to a gene: 10. Written as DNA, the CDR3 is TGTGCCAGCTCACCCCCCCCCGGACTAGCCAACTACGAGCAGTACTTC. Amino acid sequence: CASSPPPGLANYEQYF.

The chain links TRBV20-1 to TRBJ2-1; maybe TRBD2 (6 bases). The germline CDR1 and CDR2 sequences are DFQATT and SNEGSKA (reference sequence). CDR3 length equals 17 residues. V lost 3 bases to trimming and J lost 3 bases, with 21 bases between them. In nucleotides, the CDR3 is TGCAGTGCTAGGGAGGAGCGTCGCGGGACCTTCTACAATGAGCAGTTCTTC. It encodes CSAREERRGTFYNEQFF.

The chain uses TRBV7-2 and TRBJ2-7; weak D call: TRBD2 (6 bases). CDR1 is SGHTA, CDR2 FQGNSA, per germline. The CDR3 length is 16 residues. Between the trimmed V and J ends, which lost 2 bases and 1 base, there was a span of 15 bases. The CDR3 loop reads CASSLTSYGSSYEQYF. The CDR3 DNA reads TGTGCCAGCAGCTTAACCTCTTACGGGAGTTCCTACGAGCAGTACTTC.

Remarks on this clonotype: A junction end diverges from the germline sequence, so it may reflect a read error. V and J are TRBV7-8 and TRBJ2-5, with 9 positions matching TRBD1. Germline V gene data show CDR1 as SGHVS and CDR2 as FQNEAQ. The CDR3 runs to 15 residues. In DNA, the CDR3 is TGTGCCGGCAGCTTACCTGGACAGGGGCAAGAGACCCAGTACTTC. It codes for CAGSLPGQGQETQYF.

The sample holds a few counts of this clonotype. The genes are TRBV25-1 and TRBJ2-7; perhaps TRBD1 as D (6 bases). The DNA end lines up better with TRBJ2-5; the J call may be wrong. Germline V lookup: CDR1 MGHDK, CDR2 SYGVNS. The CDR3 spans 12 residues. In DNA, the CDR3 is TGTGCCAGCAGTGGTGAGGGGGTGACCCAGTACTTC. Protein product: CASSGEGVTQYF.

The chain couples TRBV28 to TRBJ2-1; 10 nucleotides line up with TRBD2. Germline V gene lookup returns CDR1 MDHEN and CDR2 SYDVKM. The V and J ends lost 4 bases and 5 bases, in that order; junction bases with no gene match: 8. The CDR3 sequence is 16 residues long. CDR3 in amino acids: CASSWSSGRIDNEQFF. In DNA form, the CDR3 reads TGTGCCAGCAGTTGGAGTAGCGGGAGGATTGACAATGAGCAGTTCTTC.

This chain joins TRBV28 and TRBJ2-6, with 8 bases fitting TRBD1. Germline CDR1 reads MDHEN; CDR2 reads SYDVKM. This CDR3 has 15 amino acids. V gave up 5 bases and J gave up 2 bases; unmatched junction bases: 2. The DNA of the CDR3 is TGTGCCAGCAGTCACAGGGGGGCTGGGGCCAACGTCCTGACTTTC. Encoded protein: CASSHRGAGANVLTF. Filled out from reference TRBV28 and TRBJ2-6, the complete variable domain reads DVKVTQSSRYLVKRTGEKVFLECVQDMDHENMFWYRQDPGLGLRLIYFSYDVKMKEKGDIPEGYSVSREKKERFSLILESASTNQTSMYLCASSHRGAGANVLTFGAGSRLTVL.

V and J are TRBV4-2 and TRBJ2-7; possibly TRBD1 or TRBD2 for D (5 bases each). This CDR3 comprises 17 residues. V lost 5 bases and J lost 0, with 20 bases in between. The germline V gene has CDR1 LGHNA and CDR2 YNFKEQ. The CDR3 region is CASSFGTSLESSYEQYF. As DNA, the CDR3 is TGTGCCAGCAGCTTTGGGACGTCCTTAGAGAGCTCCTACGAGCAGTACTTC.

The chain joins TRBV7-2 to TRBJ2-3; no clear D gene. Trimming stripped 5 bases from V and 7 bases from J, with 13 bases between. CDR3 size: 13 residues. Germline V gene data show CDR1 as SGHTA and CDR2 as FQGNSA. The CDR3 here is CASSPRVQHTQYF. CDR3 DNA: TGTGCCAGCAGCCCTAGGGTCCAACATACGCAGTATTTT.

This chain connects TRBV18 to TRBJ2-3, with D uncertain. Looked up from germline, CDR1 is KGHSH and CDR2 is LQKENI. The CDR3 consists of 12 residues. Trimming stripped 8 bases from V and 3 bases from J, with 9 bases between. The CDR3 region is CASRTLTDTQYF. CDR3 DNA: TGTGCCAGCCGCACGCTTACAGATACGCAGTATTTT.

This clonotype was picked up a small number of times. The chain combines TRBV2 with TRBJ1-1; no firm D call. Germline V gene sequence: CDR1 SNHLY, CDR2 FYNNEI. The CDR3 has 14 amino acids. The germline V and J ends were trimmed by 3 bases and 4 bases, with 12 bases remaining between them. The CDR3 loop is CASSEEGRSTEAFF. Written as DNA, the CDR3 is TGTGCCAGCAGTGAGGAGGGAAGGAGCACTGAAGCTTTCTTT.

The chain employs TRBV3-1 and TRBJ1-6; 7 bases are shared with TRBD1. CDR1 and CDR2 (germline): LGHDT, YNNKEL (reference sequence). The CDR3 has 16 amino acids. V lost 2 bases, J lost 10 bases, and 11 bases stayed unmatched. The CDR3 DNA reads as TGTGCCAGCAGCCAAAGGGGGCCAGGGGAAGGATCACCCCTCCACTTT. This gives the protein CASSQRGPGEGSPLHF.

The gene calls are TRBV2 and TRBJ2-4, with D possibly being TRBD1 (5 bases). Trimming took off 8 bases at V and 3 bases at J, with 11 bases between the two ends. The CDR3 loop spans 13 amino acids. Germline CDR1 and CDR2: SNHLY and FYNNEI. CDR3: CASSGQGKNIQYF. The CDR3 nucleotides read TGTGCCAGCTCAGGCCAGGGCAAAAACATTCAGTACTTC.

V usage is TRBV12-3 or TRBV12-4 and J usage is TRBJ2-7; D is unclear. V was cut by 3 bases and J by 0 bases, with 12 bases left in between. CDR3 length equals 15 residues. The CDR3 bases are TGTGCCAGCAGTTTGGTGGCCAAGGGCTCCTACGAGCAGTACTTC. It codes for CASSLVAKGSYEQYF.

The chain recombines TRBV20-1 with TRBJ1-1, with TRBD1 matching 10 bases. CDR1 and CDR2 from the germline V gene are DFQATT and SNEGSKA (reference sequence). Trimming removed 5 bases from V and 0 bases from J; junction bases left unmatched: 3. The CDR3 loop spans 14 amino acids. CDR3 sequence: CSAAGQGMNTEAFF. DNA of the CDR3: TGCAGTGCTGCGGGACAGGGGATGAACACTGAAGCTTTCTTT.

The gene calls are TRBV4-2 and TRBJ2-2; tentatively, D is TRBD2 (5 bases). This CDR3 is 16 amino acids long. The V and J ends lost 7 bases and 0 bases respectively, with 15 bases between them. Germline assignment: CDR1 LGHNA and CDR2 YNFKEQ. The CDR3 nucleotides are TGTGCCAGCACCCGAGAGGACTTCGCGAACACCGGGGAGCTGTTTTTT. Amino acid sequence: CASTREDFANTGELFF.

This clonotype was observed a few times. V gene TRBV5-1 combines with J gene TRBJ2-5; TRBD1 matches 9 bases. This CDR3 region has 14 residues. Germline lookup yields CDR1 SGHRS and CDR2 YFSETQ. With V trimmed by 7 bases and J by 5 bases, 9 bases remained unmatched. The CDR3 DNA sequence: TGCGCCAGCTATCAGATACAGGGGGCCGAGACCCAGTACTTC. The encoded protein is CASYQIQGAETQYF.

This clonotype occurred once. The J gene is TRBJ2-1, the V gene TRBV21-1; TRBD2 is the table's D call and was not checked against the DNA. TRBV21-1 is given as a pseudogene. CDR3 length: 19 residues. The CDR3 sequence: CASSKGYLAGGPSYNEQFF. Written as DNA, the CDR3 is TGTGCCAGCAGCAAAGGGTACCTAGCGGGAGGGCCATCCTACAATGAGCAGTTCTTC.

This clonotype was seen only a few times. The rearrangement joins TRBV3-1 to TRBJ2-1; the match to TRBD2 covers 8 bases. J gave up 9 bases and V 4 bases, and 8 bases lay outside the gene matches. Germline CDR1 and CDR2: LGHDT and YNNKEL (reference sequence). This CDR3 contains 14 residues. The CDR3 here is CASSPGLGRAEQFF. CDR3 bases: TGTGCCAGCAGCCCGGGACTAGGAAGGGCTGAGCAGTTCTTC.

This clonotype has more than one count but fewer than ten. The chain links TRBV28 to TRBJ2-3; 12 positions match TRBD2. The V segment lost 5 bases and the J segment 6 bases; nucleotides outside the gene matches: 9. The CDR3 runs to 16 residues. CDR1 MDHEN and CDR2 SYDVKM come from the germline V gene. The CDR3 protein is CASSASTSGSIDTQYF. As DNA, the CDR3 is TGTGCCAGCAGTGCTTCGACTAGCGGGAGTATTGATACGCAGTATTTT.

The rearrangement uses TRBV11-2 and TRBJ2-7; D unresolved. Trimming shortened V by 3 bases and J by 3 bases, and 15 bases separated the two germline ends. Germline V CDR1 and CDR2: SGHAT, FQNNGV. CDR3 length equals 15 residues. The CDR3 loop reads CASSFPGVGIYEQYF. The CDR3 DNA reads as TGTGCCAGCAGCTTCCCCGGAGTAGGGATCTACGAGCAGTACTTC.